This T cell receptor (beta chain) originates from a study of T-cell memory formation after mild COVID-19. TCRdb recomputed calls from the 5' RACE reads with MiXCR, one row per CDR3 protein. The sample carries some 50,000 distinct CDR3 sequences, around a quarter recorded once. This clonotype appeared a single time. The V and J ends lost 5 bases and 6 bases, in that order; junction bases with no gene match: 11. This CDR3 is built from 17 residues. Per the germline V gene, CDR1 is PRHDT and CDR2 is FYEKMQ (reference sequence). Input material: PBMCs or a T cell subset sorted from them (not recorded which). The TCR was taken from a man between 18 and 35 years old who had mild COVID-19 (a few samples of this study predate the infection). Cell type and time point are not known. V gene TRBV13 combines with J gene TRBJ2-2; 11 bases map to TRBD2. As DNA, the CDR3 is TGTGCCAGCAGCGCGACGACTAGCGGGGAGGTTGCCGGGGAGCTGTTTTTT. Translating gives CASSATTSGEVAGELFF. The full variable domain, completed using reference TRBV13 and TRBJ2-2, is AAGVIQSPRHLIKEKRETATLKCYPIPRHDTVYWYQQGPGQDPQFLISFYEKMQSDKGSIPDRFSAQQFSDYHSELNMSSLELGDSALYFCASSATTSGEVAGELFFGEGSRLTVL.